This T cell receptor (beta chain) was observed in a study of tumor and adjacent non-tumor tissue in lung cancer. For the study at large: The cohort had around twelve adenocarcinoma, 2 squamous cell and 1 small cell patients. Samples averaged roughly 4.4 million productive TCRbeta reads each.

A modified ARM-PCR protocol with three rounds of nested PCR amplified TCRbeta. TCRdb reprocessed the multiplex PCR reads via MiXCR and lists one record per CDR3 protein. The data show 130,000 or so distinct CDR3 sequences, roughly 64% seen once. V lost 2 bases to trimming and J lost 5 bases; unmatched junction nucleotides: 14. The CDR3 totals 19 residues. Germline values: CDR1 MNHNY, CDR2 SVGAGI (reference sequence). This clonotype has a handful of counts. The template was RNA from unsorted bulk tissue. The TCR was taken from a man aged 25-45 years with non-small cell lung cancer. The rearrangement joins TRBV6-6 to TRBJ2-2; 10 bases are shared with TRBD2. The sequenced material came from lung tumor tissue. CDR3 nucleotide sequence: TGTGCCAGCAGTTACCGGATGCCAGCGGGAGGGCCTGGGACCGGGGAGCTGTTTTTT. This translates into CASSYRMPAGGPGTGELFF.